The 14 T cell receptor beta chains below were found in one sample sequenced in a study of radiotherapy plus CTLA-4 blockade in lung cancer. This table comes from immunoSEQ multiplex PCR, and its TCRdb copy is limited to in-frame clones, with some not included. The data contain 85,000 to 95,000 clones, 82% of them singletons. Source: peripheral blood, taken from a patient treated with radiotherapy plus ipilimumab. The receptors were gathered from a human donor with non-small cell lung cancer that progressed on radiotherapy plus ipilimumab.

This clone occurred a few times. This sequence joins TRBV7-9 and TRBJ2-2; TRBD2 might be the D (7 bases). This CDR3 region has 16 residues. The V gene's germline CDR1 is SEHNR and CDR2 FQNEAQ (reference sequence). Between the trimmed V and J ends, which lost 7 bases and 8 bases, there was a span of 23 bases. CDR3 in amino acids: CASKPAGAGSSGELFF. CDR3 DNA: TGTGCCAGCAAACCGGCGGGGGCGGGTTCATCGGGGGAGCTGTTTTTT.

CDR3 sequence reads: CASSPGQGSVQPQHF. CDR3 DNA sequence: TGCGCCAGCAGCCCCGGACAGGGTAGTGTTCAGCCCCAGCATTTT. This chain uses TRBV23-1 with TRBJ1-5; 8 nucleotides match TRBD1. TRBV23-1 is filed as an ORF, its function uncertain. The trim removed 6 bases at V and 6 bases at J, leaving 10 bases unmatched. The CDR3 runs to 15 residues.

The chain uses TRBV25-1 and TRBJ2-5, with a tentative D call TRBD1 (6 bases). The germline CDR1 and CDR2 sequences are MGHDK and SYGVNS. This CDR3 contains 17 residues. V shed 2 bases and J shed 5 bases, with 21 bases lying between them. The CDR3 DNA reads TGTGCCAGCAGTGAAAGTATCATGGCAGGGGAATGGGAGACCCAGTACTTC. This sequence encodes CASSESIMAGEWETQYF.

V usage is TRBV11-1 and J usage is TRBJ2-1; 10 nucleotides match TRBD2. This CDR3 spans 15 amino acids. The trim removed 4 bases at V and 6 bases at J, leaving 6 bases unmatched. CDR1 and CDR2 (germline): SGHAT, FQDESV (reference sequence). The CDR3 here is CASSWTSGDINEQFF. In DNA, the CDR3 is TGTGCCAGCAGCTGGACTAGCGGAGACATCAATGAGCAGTTCTTC.

The chain is built from TRBV9 and TRBJ1-4, with D unclear. V lost 1 base and J 8 bases, leaving 9 bases between the germline ends. The CDR3 contains 13 residues. Germline V CDR1 and CDR2: SGDLS, YYNGEE. CDR3 protein: CASSVNPGEKLFF. The CDR3 DNA follows: TGTGCCAGCAGCGTAAACCCTGGAGAAAAACTGTTTTTT. The whole variable domain, remainder taken from reference TRBV9 and TRBJ1-4, is DSGVTQTPKHLITATGQRVTLRCSPRSGDLSVYWYQQSLDQGLQFLIQYYNGEERAKGNILERFSAQQFPDLHSELNLSSLELGDSALYFCASSVNPGEKLFFGSGTQLSVL.

J is TRBJ1-2 and V is TRBV28; TRBD1 is a possible D gene (5 bases). Germline V gene sequence: CDR1 MDHEN, CDR2 SYDVKM. The CDR3 extends over 18 amino acids. Between the trimmed V and J ends, which lost 0 bases and 0 bases, there was a span of 17 bases. The CDR3 region is CASSLWSLRAGSNYGYTF. CDR3 nucleotides: TGTGCCAGCAGTTTATGGTCCCTAAGGGCAGGGTCTAACTATGGCTACACCTTC.

This rearrangement joins TRBV9 to TRBJ2-5; D might be TRBD1 or TRBD2, each matching 5 bases. The CDR3 has 16 residues. V lost 1 base to trimming and J lost 9 bases, with 22 bases between them. Germline V CDR1 and CDR2: SGDLS, YYNGEE. The CDR3 protein is CASSVSLRGSGVSQYF. CDR3 nucleotides: TGTGCCAGCAGCGTAAGCCTCCGGGGCTCCGGGGTGTCCCAGTACTTC.

The V call is TRBV5-1, the J call TRBJ2-2; the match to TRBD1 covers 7 bases. The length of the CDR3 is 15 residues. CDR1 and CDR2 (germline): SGHRS, YFSETQ. J was trimmed by 6 bases and V by 0 bases; bases with no gene match: 5. CDR3 in amino acids: CASSLVQGEAGELFF. The CDR3 DNA reads TGCGCCAGCAGCTTGGTGCAGGGGGAAGCCGGGGAGCTGTTTTTT.

The chain combines TRBV28 with TRBJ1-4, with 8 positions matching TRBD1. V shed 7 bases, J shed 8 bases, and the junction held 12 bases outside the gene matches. The CDR3 has 15 amino acids. CDR1 and CDR2 (germline): MDHEN, SYDVKM. The CDR3 spells CASTPGGTGREKLFF. For the CDR3, the DNA is TGTGCCAGCACCCCGGGGGGGACAGGACGAGAAAAACTGTTTTTT.

The chain combines TRBV19 with TRBJ2-1; D call uncertain. CDR3 length equals 15 residues. Per the germline V gene, CDR1 is LNHDA and CDR2 is SQIVND (reference sequence). Trimming left V 5 bases short and J 2 bases short, with 13 bases between. The CDR3 sequence: CASSESGLAYNEQFF. The CDR3 DNA sequence: TGTGCCAGTAGTGAGTCTGGGTTAGCCTACAATGAGCAGTTCTTC.

This rearrangement joins TRBV6-5 to TRBJ2-2, with D hard to call. CDR3 size: 16 residues. V lost 2 bases to trimming and J lost 3 bases, with 13 bases between them. Germline V gene lookup returns CDR1 MNHEY and CDR2 SVGAGI. CDR3 nucleotide sequence: TGTGCCAGCAGTTACGATGTGACGGCCTACACCGGGGAGCTGTTTTTT. Translated, it gives CASSYDVTAYTGELFF.

The chain couples TRBV30 to TRBJ2-1, with D uncertain. The CDR3 spans 13 residues. The V gene's germline CDR1 is GTSNPN and CDR2 SVGIG (reference sequence). V was trimmed by 0 bases and J by 5 bases, leaving 8 bases between them. CDR3 residues: CAWSVFAHNEQFF. CDR3 sequence (DNA): TGTGCCTGGAGTGTATTTGCCCACAATGAGCAGTTCTTC. Variable domain in full (rest from reference TRBV30 and TRBJ2-1): SQTIHQWPATLVQPVGSPLSLECTVEGTSNPNLYWYRQAAGRGLQLLFYSVGIGQISSEVPQNLSASRPQDRQFILSSKKLLLSDSGFYLCAWSVFAHNEQFFGPGTRLTVL.

This clone was seen a single time. This chain connects TRBV28 to TRBJ2-3; a possible D gene is TRBD2 (5 bases). The ends were cut back, 4 bases at V and 0 bases at J, with 8 bases in the middle. Germline V gene data show CDR1 as MDHEN and CDR2 as SYDVKM. This CDR3 has 14 amino acids. Written as DNA, the CDR3 is TGTGCCAGCAGTTATGGCGGGAGCACAGATACGCAGTATTTT. Amino acid sequence: CASSYGGSTDTQYF.

This chain uses TRBV15 with TRBJ1-1; no reliable D call. Germline CDR1 reads LNHNV; CDR2 reads YYDKDF (reference sequence). This CDR3 contains 15 residues. Trimming cost V 2 bases and J 1 base, with 11 bases left between them. Here the CDR3 reads CATSRLPNSNTEAFF. CDR3 sequence (DNA): TGTGCCACCAGCAGACTTCCCAACTCGAACACTGAAGCTTTCTTT. The whole variable domain, filled in from reference TRBV15 and TRBJ1-1, reads DAMVIQNPRYQVTQFGKPVTLSCSQTLNHNVMYWYQQKSSQAPKLLFHYYDKDFNNEADTPDNFQSRRPNTSFCFLDIRSPGLGDTAMYLCATSRLPNSNTEAFFGQGTRLTVV.